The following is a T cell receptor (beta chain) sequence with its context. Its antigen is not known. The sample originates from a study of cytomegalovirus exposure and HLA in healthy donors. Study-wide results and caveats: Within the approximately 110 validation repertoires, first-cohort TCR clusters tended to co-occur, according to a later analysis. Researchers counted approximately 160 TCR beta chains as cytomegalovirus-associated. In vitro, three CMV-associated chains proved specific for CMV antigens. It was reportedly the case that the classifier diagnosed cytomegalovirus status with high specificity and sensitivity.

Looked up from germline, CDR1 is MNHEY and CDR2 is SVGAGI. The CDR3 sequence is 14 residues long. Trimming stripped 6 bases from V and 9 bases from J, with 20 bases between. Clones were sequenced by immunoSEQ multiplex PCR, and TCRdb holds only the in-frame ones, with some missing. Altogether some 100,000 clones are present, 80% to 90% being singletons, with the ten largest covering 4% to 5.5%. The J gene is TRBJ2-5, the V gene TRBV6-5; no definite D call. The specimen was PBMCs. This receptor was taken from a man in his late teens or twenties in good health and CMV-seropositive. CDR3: CASRLTILSTPQYF. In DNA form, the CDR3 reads TGTGCCAGCAGATTGACAATCCTTTCGACGCCCCAGTACTTC.